This T cell receptor (beta chain) appears in the sequencing data of a study of T-cell memory formation after mild COVID-19. The sample holds a few counts of this clonotype. Germline CDR1 SEHNR, CDR2 FQNEAQ (reference sequence). V lost 5 bases and J lost 2, with 13 bases in between. This CDR3 region has 15 residues. TCRdb passed the 5' RACE reads through MiXCR, listing each CDR3 protein once. The repertoire includes 170,000 or so distinct CDR3 sequences, about a fifth of them detected once, and around 23% sits in the top ten. The chain recombines TRBV7-9 with TRBJ2-4; tentatively, D is TRBD1 (6 bases). Specimen: PBMCs or a T cell subset sorted from them (not recorded which). The sequence was obtained from an adult woman who had mild COVID-19 (a few samples of this study predate the infection). Cell type and time point are not known. The CDR3: CASSLIQGSKNIQYF. The CDR3 DNA sequence: TGTGCCAGCAGCCTCATCCAGGGGTCCAAAAACATTCAGTACTTC.